A selection of T cell receptor beta chains follows, all from one sample in a study of blood T cell repertoires in COVID-19. Only in-frame clones appear in the TCRdb table, and some are missing; sequencing was by immunoSEQ multiplex PCR. The data contain 220,000 or so clones, approximately 80% of them singletons. Sequencing was performed on peripheral blood. Receptor source: a woman aged 80 or older with acute or convalescent COVID-19. Each CDR3 is given with its conserved first and last residue. The D gene is left open where the match is weak. Some rows mark clone size as missing; the rest say once, few, many or name a class of expanded clone.

D gene	V gene	clone size	J gene	CDR3 protein	CDR3 DNA
TRBD1	TRBV7-2	few	TRBJ1-2	CASSRASGQAYGYTF	TGTGCCAGCAGCCGGGCCTCAGGACAGGCCTATGGCTACACCTTC
-	TRBV12-3/TRBV12-4	-	TRBJ1-1	CASSFRVWTEAFF	TGTGCCAGCAGTTTTCGGGTTTGGACTGAAGCTTTCTTT
-	TRBV2	-	TRBJ1-1	CASTESFEAFF	TGTGCCAGCACGGAGAGCTTTGAAGCTTTCTTT
TRBD1	TRBV4-1	-	TRBJ2-1	CASSRQTGVGLGLSSYNEQFF	TGCGCCAGCAGCAGGCAAACAGGGGTCGGGCTGGGGCTCAGCTCCTACAATGAGCAGTTCTTC
TRBD1	TRBV30	-	TRBJ1-1	CAWSSTSGGEAFF	TGTGCCTGGAGTTCCACCTCAGGGGGTGAAGCTTTCTTT
-	TRBV28	-	TRBJ1-3	CASRLSGNTIYF	TGTGCCAGCAGATTATCGGGAAACACCATATATTTT
-	TRBV5-1	-	TRBJ2-5	CASAPGLQETQYF	TGCGCCAGCGCACCGGGACTTCAAGAGACCCAGTACTTC
TRBD2	TRBV7-9	-	TRBJ2-3	CASSLTSGGDTQYF	TGTGCCAGCAGCCTGACTAGCGGGGGGGATACGCAGTATTTT
TRBD1	TRBV7-2	-	TRBJ1-4	CASSRDRNEKLFF	TGTGCCAGCAGCCGGGACAGGAATGAAAAACTGTTTTTT
-	TRBV4-1	-	TRBJ1-3	CASSQAQTRAGNTIYF	TGCGCCAGCAGCCAAGCACAGACCAGGGCTGGAAACACCATATATTTT
-	TRBV3-1/TRBV3-2	-	TRBJ1-6	CASSQTSSPLHF	TGTGCCAGCAGCCAAACATCTTCACCCCTCCACTTT
TRBD1	TRBV7-6	-	TRBJ1-2	CASSKRTGGADGYTF	TGTGCCAGCAGCAAGCGGACAGGGGGCGCGGATGGCTACACCTTC
-	TRBV6-5	-	TRBJ1-1	CASRGSPRGTEAFF	TGTGCCAGCAGAGGTAGCCCTCGGGGTACTGAAGCTTTCTTT
TRBD1	TRBV28	-	TRBJ1-2	CATDTGVNGYTF	TGTGCCACCGATACAGGGGTGAATGGCTACACCTTC
TRBD2	TRBV7-2	-	TRBJ2-7	CASSTAGSYEQYF	TGTGCCAGCAGCACAGCGGGGTCCTACGAGCAGTACTTC
TRBD1	TRBV5-4	-	TRBJ1-1	CASSYIQGVTEAFF	TGTGCCAGCAGCTATATACAGGGGGTCACTGAAGCTTTCTTT
-	TRBV18	few	TRBJ2-7	CASSPPSSYEQYF	TGTGCCAGCTCACCTCCCTCCTCCTACGAGCAGTACTTC
-	TRBV5-1	-	TRBJ2-6	CASKLSVSGANVLTF	TGCGCCAGCAAACTTTCGGTCTCTGGGGCCAACGTCCTGACTTTC
TRBD2	TRBV27	-	TRBJ2-1	CASSFGTGLAGGLYNEQFF	TGTGCCAGCAGTTTTGGGACGGGGCTAGCGGGAGGGTTATACAATGAGCAGTTCTTC
-	TRBV15	-	TRBJ2-2	CATSRDVGRLNTGELFF	TGTGCCACCAGCAGAGACGTTGGCAGGCTGAACACCGGGGAGCTGTTTTTT
TRBD1	TRBV28	-	TRBJ1-1	CASSLASTGGTEAFF	TGTGCCAGCAGTTTAGCCTCAACAGGGGGCACTGAAGCTTTCTTT
-	TRBV6-1	few	TRBJ1-2	CASIEATRNYGYTF	TGTGCCAGCATTGAAGCCACACGAAACTATGGCTACACCTTC
TRBD1	TRBV19	-	TRBJ1-1	CASRFGQENTEAFF	TGTGCCAGCCGCTTCGGACAGGAGAACACTGAAGCTTTCTTT
-	TRBV19	few	TRBJ1-1	CASSILGATEAFF	TGTGCCAGTAGTATATTAGGGGCCACTGAAGCTTTCTTT
-	TRBV24-1	-	TRBJ2-3	CATSDLRDTQYF	TGTGCCACCAGTGACCTTAGAGATACGCAGTATTTT
-	TRBV7-9	few	TRBJ1-1	CASSLAGVGTEAFF	TGTGCCAGCAGCTTAGCGGGAGTAGGCACTGAAGCTTTCTTT
-	TRBV3-1/TRBV3-2	-	TRBJ2-7	CASSRRGFGYEQYF	TGTGCCAGCAGCCGGAGAGGGTTTGGGTACGAGCAGTACTTC
TRBD1	TRBV3-1/TRBV3-2	-	TRBJ1-2	CASSHYAGTGGLGYTF	TGTGCCAGCAGCCATTATGCCGGGACAGGGGGCCTAGGCTACACCTTC
-	TRBV6-5	-	TRBJ1-5	CASSTTHSNQPQHF	TGTGCCAGCAGTACGACACATAGCAATCAGCCCCAGCATTTT
-	TRBV6-6	-	TRBJ1-5	CASSYSRENNQPQHF	TGTGCCAGCAGTTACTCCCGGGAGAACAATCAGCCCCAGCATTTT
TRBD2	TRBV30	once	TRBJ2-1	CAWSVGTSGYNEQFF	TGTGCCTGGAGTGTAGGGACTAGCGGGTACAATGAGCAGTTCTTC
TRBD1	TRBV6-2/TRBV6-3	-	TRBJ1-2	CASSYWDSNYGYTF	TGTGCCAGCAGTTACTGGGACAGCAACTATGGCTACACCTTC
-	TRBV5-6	-	TRBJ2-6	CASSFYGSGANVLTF	TGTGCCAGCAGCTTTTACGGCTCTGGGGCCAACGTCCTGACTTTC